Following are 31 T cell receptor beta chains from one sample sequenced in a study of cytotoxic CD8 clonotypes in ibrutinib-treated CLL. Only in-frame clones appear in the TCRdb table, and some are missing; sequencing was by immunoSEQ multiplex PCR. The data contain around 300,000 clones, roughly 79% of them seen just once; the ten biggest clones take up 6.5% to 8.5%. Sequenced material: PBMCs, taken before ibrutinib treatment. These TCRs come from a human donor with chronic lymphocytic leukemia.

The V call is TRBV7-2, the J call TRBJ2-7, with D unclear. Germline CDR1 and CDR2: SGHTA and FQGNSA. This CDR3 region has 14 residues. V was cut by 5 bases and J by 2 bases, with 13 bases left in between. The CDR3: CASSPQIPTYEQYF. CDR3 coding DNA: TGTGCCAGCAGCCCCCAGATCCCAACCTACGAGCAGTACTTC.

This rearrangement joins TRBV15 to TRBJ1-4; D gene unclear. The CDR3 is 16 residues long. Germline V lookup: CDR1 LNHNV, CDR2 YYDKDF (reference sequence). The V end lost 0 bases, the J end lost 5 bases, and 13 bases lay between the germline ends. In DNA, the CDR3 is TGTGCCACCAGCAGAGATCCGGGAAGCACAAATGAAAAACTGTTTTTT. Translating it yields CATSRDPGSTNEKLFF.

This sequence joins TRBV5-6 and TRBJ1-1; D remains unclear. Between the trimmed V and J ends, which lost 4 bases and 10 bases, there was a span of 14 bases. The germline CDR1 and CDR2 sequences are SGHDT and YYEEEE. This CDR3 has 12 residues. CDR3 in amino acids: CASSPNGDGAFF. Written as DNA, the CDR3 is TGTGCCAGCAGCCCGAACGGGGATGGAGCTTTCTTT.

This clone was counted a single time. The CDR3 DNA sequence: TGCGCCAGCAGCGTGACTACTAGCACAGATACGCAGTATTTT. Protein: CASSVTTSTDTQYF. This sequence joins TRBV5-1 and TRBJ2-3, with D maybe TRBD2 (5 bases). Per germline, CDR1 SGHRS and CDR2 YFSETQ. V lost 4 bases, J lost 0 bases, and 9 bases lay in between. This CDR3 comprises 14 residues.

V is TRBV7-6 and J is TRBJ2-5; 7 bases are shared with TRBD1. From germline, CDR1 is SGHVS and CDR2 FNYEAQ. The CDR3 totals 15 residues. The trim removed 4 bases at V and 9 bases at J, leaving 14 bases unmatched. In nucleotides, the CDR3 is TGTGCCAGCAGCTCAACGACAGGGTCTATTTGGGCCCAGTACTTC. Translated, it gives CASSSTTGSIWAQYF.

In nucleotides, the CDR3 is TGCGCCAGCGGGCTTTCTAGCGGGAGGGGGTTCGATGAGCAGTTCTTC. It is translated as CASGLSSGRGFDEQFF. The rearrangement joins TRBV5-1 to TRBJ2-1, with 12 positions matching TRBD2. The CDR3 runs to 16 residues. Germline V gene data show CDR1 as SGHRS and CDR2 as YFSETQ. J was trimmed by 8 bases and V by 7 bases; bases with no gene match: 13.

The rearrangement links TRBV2 to TRBJ1-2, with no clear D. The V and J ends lost 2 bases and 5 bases respectively, with 18 bases between them. The germline CDR1 and CDR2 sequences are SNHLY and FYNNEI. The CDR3 is made up of 16 amino acids. Written as DNA, the CDR3 is TGTGCCAGCAGTGAAACCTCGCCCCACCTAGGGTATGGCTACACCTTC. As protein: CASSETSPHLGYGYTF.

The sample holds one count of this clone. This chain joins TRBV5-4 and TRBJ2-1; 8 bases line up with TRBD1. The CDR3 consists of 14 residues. The V gene's germline CDR1 is SGHNT and CDR2 YYREEE (reference sequence). V was pared by 4 bases and J by 2 bases, with 2 bases of the junction left unmatched. For the CDR3, the DNA is TGTGCCAGCAGCCCGGACAGGGCCTACAATGAGCAGTTCTTC. It codes for CASSPDRAYNEQFF.

V gene TRBV5-6 combines with J gene TRBJ2-1, with 9 positions matching TRBD2. The CDR3 has 15 amino acids. V lost 1 base to trimming and J lost 9 bases; unmatched junction nucleotides: 8. CDR1 and CDR2 from the germline V gene are SGHDT and YYEEEE. CDR3 region: CASSLWGLAGGEQFF. The CDR3 nucleotides are TGTGCCAGCAGCTTGTGGGGACTAGCAGGCGGTGAGCAGTTCTTC. The full variable domain, its missing parts supplied by reference TRBV5-6 and TRBJ2-1, is DAGVTQSPTHLIKTRGQQVTLRCSPKSGHDTVSWYQQALGQGPQFIFQYYEEEERQRGNFPDRFSGHQFPNYSSELNVNALLLGDSALYLCASSLWGLAGGEQFFGPGTRLTVL.

The chain recombines TRBV27 with TRBJ2-7; 8 bases align to TRBD2. With 2 bases clipped from V and 5 bases from J, the junction kept 8 bases outside the gene matches. Germline CDR1 reads MNHEY; CDR2 reads SMNVEV (reference sequence). The CDR3 is made up of 15 amino acids. The CDR3 loop is CASSLRAGALDEQYF. CDR3 coding DNA: TGTGCCAGCAGTTTAAGAGCGGGAGCATTGGACGAGCAGTACTTC.

The chain employs TRBV11-2 and TRBJ2-4, with TRBD1 as a possible D gene (5 bases). The CDR3 spans 15 residues. Deletions cut 0 bases from V and 5 bases from J, with 11 bases between. In germline, CDR1 is SGHAT, CDR2 FQNNGV. CDR3 sequence: CASSLDSAGQNIQYF. The CDR3 nucleotides read TGTGCCAGCAGCTTAGATTCGGCAGGGCAAAACATTCAGTACTTC.

The chain links TRBV5-8 to TRBJ2-7; D is unresolved. CDR1 and CDR2 (germline): SGHTS, YDEGEE. The CDR3 is 14 amino acids. Trimming pared 4 bases from V and 6 bases from J, leaving 17 bases between. The CDR3 sequence is CASSPQQSLREQYF. The CDR3 DNA reads as TGTGCCAGCAGCCCGCAACAGAGCCTACGCGAGCAGTACTTC.

The chain uses TRBV29-1 and TRBJ2-1, with TRBD2 identical over 7 bases. The CDR3 has 13 amino acids. Trimming cost V 7 bases and J 2 bases; bases outside gene matches: 5. CDR1 SQVTM and CDR2 ANQGSEA come from the germline V gene. The CDR3 reads CSAAGVTYNEQFF. The CDR3 nucleotides read TGCAGCGCGGCGGGAGTCACCTACAATGAGCAGTTCTTC.

This sequence joins TRBV19 and TRBJ2-1; 14 bases map to TRBD2. This CDR3 region has 14 residues. V was clipped by 3 bases and J by 9 bases; unmatched bases: 1. Germline CDR1 is LNHDA and CDR2 is SQIVND (reference sequence). The CDR3 loop is CASSIGLAGGEQFF. In DNA form, the CDR3 reads TGTGCCAGTAGTATTGGACTAGCGGGAGGTGAGCAGTTCTTC.

CDR3 sequence reads: CASSQYTQTGGSYEQYF. CDR3 nucleotides: TGCGCCAGCAGCCAATATACCCAGACAGGGGGATCCTACGAGCAGTACTTC. The chain couples TRBV4-3 to TRBJ2-7; TRBD1 agrees at 9 bases. The junction had 9 bases not matched to a gene; V was cut back by 2 bases and J by 1 base. The germline CDR1 and CDR2 sequences are LGHNA and YSLEER. The CDR3 is 17 residues long.

The rearrangement joins TRBV9 to TRBJ2-1; a possible D gene is TRBD2 (5 bases). The germline CDR1 and CDR2 sequences are SGDLS and YYNGEE. The CDR3 sequence is 15 residues long. V dropped 1 base and J dropped 1 base, with 9 bases sitting between them. The CDR3 DNA reads TGTGCCAGCAGCGTATATGGGAGATCCTACAATGAGCAGTTCTTC. Protein: CASSVYGRSYNEQFF.

This clone was observed a few times. The V call is TRBV29-1, the J call TRBJ1-2; D gene ambiguous. Germline-derived CDR1 and CDR2 are SQVTM and ANQGSEA. The CDR3 totals 11 residues. V shed 3 bases and J shed 6 bases, with 8 bases lying between them. This CDR3 reads CSVDTEDGYTF. The CDR3 coding sequence is TGCAGCGTTGATACAGAGGATGGCTACACCTTC.

CDR3 amino acids: CASSLRVHEQYF. The CDR3 DNA sequence: TGCGCCAGCAGTCTAAGGGTGCACGAGCAGTACTTC. V gene TRBV23-1 combines with J gene TRBJ2-7; D is undetermined. TRBV23-1 is annotated as an ORF whose role is uncertain. V was clipped by 4 bases and J by 5 bases, with 9 bases between them. The CDR3 runs to 12 residues.

J is TRBJ2-1 and V is TRBV7-9; 8 bases fit TRBD1. The CDR3 length is 15 residues. V lost 5 bases, J lost 7 bases, and 10 bases stayed unmatched. Germline loops: CDR1 SEHNR, CDR2 FQNEAQ (reference sequence). For the CDR3, the DNA is TGTGCCAGCAGCCCACCCCAGGACAGGGTGAATGAGCAGTTCTTC. Encoded protein: CASSPPQDRVNEQFF.

This clone came up once. The rearrangement joins TRBV19 to TRBJ2-2; D is uncertain. Germline CDR1 is LNHDA and CDR2 is SQIVND (reference sequence). V shed 1 base and J shed 4 bases, with 10 bases lying between them. The CDR3 length is 15 residues. The CDR3 loop is CASSIGGFFTGELFF. The CDR3 DNA is TGTGCCAGTAGTATAGGCGGATTTTTCACCGGGGAGCTGTTTTTT.

The chain joins TRBV19 to TRBJ1-1, with D possibly matching TRBD1 (5 bases). Germline CDR1 and CDR2: LNHDA and SQIVND (reference sequence). The CDR3 runs to 14 residues. V was pared by 1 base and J by 4 bases, with 10 bases between. As DNA, the CDR3 is TGTGCCAGTAGTATAGTCGCAGGGTCCACTGAAGCTTTCTTT. This encodes CASSIVAGSTEAFF.

The chain combines TRBV5-4 with TRBJ2-7, with 9 bases identical to TRBD1. This CDR3 is built from 15 residues. The junction had 6 bases not matched to a gene; V was cut back by 4 bases and J by 1 base. CDR1 and CDR2 from the germline V gene are SGHNT and YYREEE (reference sequence). The CDR3 here is CASSTPGQGSYEQYF. CDR3 nucleotide sequence: TGTGCCAGCAGCACACCGGGACAGGGATCCTACGAGCAGTACTTC.

The gene calls are TRBV30 and TRBJ2-5; the match to TRBD1 covers 8 bases. Germline V gives CDR1 GTSNPN, CDR2 SVGIG (reference sequence). Unmatched junction bases numbered 9, after V lost 6 bases and J lost 0 bases. The CDR3 is made up of 15 amino acids. The CDR3 sequence is CACPLQQGDQETQYF. The DNA of the CDR3 is TGTGCCTGTCCACTACAACAGGGGGACCAAGAGACCCAGTACTTC.

The chain links TRBV27 to TRBJ1-5; the D is unclear. Germline lookup yields CDR1 MNHEY and CDR2 SMNVEV (reference sequence). The CDR3 has 13 residues. Trimming removed 3 bases at V and 7 bases at J, with 10 bases between. Here the CDR3 reads CASSLEGQQPQHF. Here the CDR3 DNA reads TGTGCCAGCAGTTTGGAGGGCCAACAGCCCCAGCATTTT.

This sequence joins TRBV7-3 and TRBJ2-3; D possibly matches TRBD1 or TRBD2 (5 bases each). Looked up from germline, CDR1 is SGHTA and CDR2 is FQGTGA. The CDR3 covers 16 residues. V dropped 0 bases and J dropped 1 base, with 11 bases sitting between them. The CDR3 sequence is CASSLTGPGGTDTQYF. CDR3 sequence (DNA): TGTGCCAGCAGCTTAACGGGACCTGGGGGCACAGATACGCAGTATTTT.

V gene TRBV11-3 combines with J gene TRBJ1-1, with D unclear. Trimming left V 5 bases short and J 3 bases short, with 13 bases between. Per the germline V gene, CDR1 is SGHNT and CDR2 is YENEEA. This CDR3 is 14 amino acids long. CDR3 protein: CASSPRAGDTEAFF. CDR3 coding DNA: TGTGCCAGCAGCCCCCGTGCGGGTGACACTGAAGCTTTCTTT. The full variable domain, in which reference TRBV11-3 and TRBJ1-1 provide the parts outside the CDR3, is EAGVVQSPRYKIIEKKQPVAFWCNPISGHNTLYWYLQNLGQGPELLIRYENEEAVDDSQLPKDRFSAERLKGVDSTLKIQPAELGDSAVYLCASSPRAGDTEAFFGQGTRLTVV.

The chain joins TRBV7-3 to TRBJ2-1; D gene uncertain. This CDR3 is built from 15 residues. Between the trimmed V and J ends, which lost 1 base and 9 bases, there was a span of 16 bases. Germline-derived CDR1 and CDR2 are SGHTA and FQGTGA. Here the CDR3 DNA reads TGTGCCAGCAGCTTAATGCACGGTGAAAACGCTGAGCAGTTCTTC. This translates into CASSLMHGENAEQFF.

The V gene is TRBV30, the J gene TRBJ2-3, with 11 bases matching TRBD1. The CDR3 spans 18 residues. Germline-derived CDR1 and CDR2 are GTSNPN and SVGIG (reference sequence). With V trimmed by 3 bases and J by 1 base, 12 bases remained unmatched. As DNA, the CDR3 is TGTGCCTGGAGCGGACAGGGGGCGCTTCCCCCCCGCACAGATACGCAGTATTTT. This codes for CAWSGQGALPPRTDTQYF.

CDR3 sequence reads: CASSIEGSMNTEAFF. The CDR3 nucleotides read TGTGCCAGTAGTATAGAAGGATCTATGAACACTGAAGCTTTCTTT. The V call is TRBV19, the J call TRBJ1-1; D is unclear. V lost 0 bases and J lost 0, with 8 bases in between. The CDR3 has 15 residues. The germline V gene has CDR1 LNHDA and CDR2 SQIVND (reference sequence).

This sequence joins TRBV7-6 and TRBJ2-3, with 7 bases fitting TRBD2. V lost 4 bases, J lost 4 bases, and 14 bases stayed unmatched. This CDR3 comprises 17 residues. CDR1 and CDR2 from the germline V gene are SGHVS and FNYEAQ. The CDR3 DNA is TGTGCCAGCAGCTCGCTGACTAGCCACATGATCCCAGATACGCAGTATTTT. The encoded protein is CASSSLTSHMIPDTQYF.

The chain joins TRBV4-2 to TRBJ2-5; D is possibly TRBD2 (6 bases). Germline CDR1 and CDR2: LGHNA and YNFKEQ. V lost 1 base and J lost 4, with 13 bases in between. The CDR3 extends over 15 amino acids. For the CDR3, the DNA is TGTGCCAGCAGCCAAGGCGGGGTGGTTAGAGAGACCCAGTACTTC. It specifies CASSQGGVVRETQYF.